This entry concerns a single TCR beta chain. Its matching antigen is unknown. The CDR3 spans 15 residues. V was clipped by 4 bases and J by 1 base, with 12 bases between them. Germline CDR1 is SGDLS and CDR2 is YYNGEE. The source of the sample is a study of cytomegalovirus exposure and HLA in healthy donors. Whole-study findings and limits: There were a few CMV-associated chains whose specificity for CMV antigens was confirmed in vitro.

Use of 60 Vbeta and 13 Jbeta primers characterized the PCR. Clones were read by immunoSEQ multiplex PCR, and TCRdb kept only the in-frame ones, dropping some. The data hold about 190,000 clones, with 65% to 75% observed a single time. Input material: PBMCs. The receptor comes from a man aged 30-40 years in good health and CMV-seropositive. The chain recombines TRBV9 with TRBJ2-1, with D possibly TRBD2 on 6 matching bases. The CDR3 sequence: CASSPWDFSYNEQFF. The CDR3 region has the DNA TGTGCCAGCAGCCCTTGGGACTTTTCCTACAATGAGCAGTTCTTC.